A selection of T cell receptor beta chains follows, all from one sample in a study of blood T cell repertoires in COVID-19. Repertoires were generated with immunoSEQ multiplex PCR, while TCRdb's copy carries only in-frame clones and drops some. The sample includes 99,000 or so clones, around 74% of them seen just once. Sequencing used peripheral blood. The receptors were gathered from a woman in her seventies with acute or convalescent COVID-19. The CDR3 runs from the conserved cysteine through the conserved F or W. The order of the fields is V gene, clone size, J gene, D gene, CDR3 DNA, CDR3 protein. D genes are given only for firm matches. Some rows have no size entry. The others give once, few or many, or a class for an expanded clone.

TRBV9	NA	TRBJ2-3	NA	TGTGCCAGCAGCTTACAGACCTCAGATACGCAGTATTTT	CASSLQTSDTQYF
TRBV6-2/TRBV6-3	NA	TRBJ2-1	TRBD1	TGTGCCAGCAGTTACTTTGGACAGGGGGTGGGTGAGCAGTTCTTC	CASSYFGQGVGEQFF
TRBV2	NA	TRBJ1-1	TRBD1	TGTGCCAGCAGGATACAGGGGTTGAACACTGAAGCTTTCTTT	CASRIQGLNTEAFF
TRBV30	few	TRBJ1-1	NA	TGTGCCTGGATGTATAGCGCTGAAGCTTTCTTT	CAWMYSAEAFF
TRBV3-1/TRBV3-2	NA	TRBJ2-5	NA	TGTGCCAGCAGCGATCGGACTTATCAAGAGACCCAGTACTTC	CASSDRTYQETQYF
TRBV5-4	NA	TRBJ1-4	TRBD1	TGTGCCAGCAGCCCGGGGACAGTTAATGAAAAACTGTTTTTT	CASSPGTVNEKLFF
TRBV11-3	NA	TRBJ2-5	NA	TGTGCCAGCAGCGTAGGGACTACGACAGGGGAGACCCAGTACTTC	CASSVGTTTGETQYF
TRBV19	once	TRBJ1-1	NA	TGTGCCAGTAGTATAGGGAGTGGTATGGCTGAAGCTTTCTTT	CASSIGSGMAEAFF
TRBV7-9	NA	TRBJ2-2	NA	TGTGCCAGCAGCCCGAGAACCGGGGGAGACACCGGGGAGCTGTTTTTT	CASSPRTGGDTGELFF
TRBV6-6	NA	TRBJ2-1	TRBD2	TGTGCCAGCAGTTGGGGACTAGTGTCGCGCAATGAGCAGTTCTTC	CASSWGLVSRNEQFF
TRBV5-1	NA	TRBJ1-1	NA	TGCGCCAGCAGCTTCCTAGCCAACACTGAAGCTTTCTTT	CASSFLANTEAFF
TRBV10-3	NA	TRBJ1-4	NA	TGTGCCATCGGCGGGGGCCCCGCAACTAATGAAAAACTGTTTTTT	CAIGGGPATNEKLFF
TRBV4-2	NA	TRBJ1-6	TRBD1	TGTGCCAGCAGCCAAGATCTGACGGGACAGGGCTATTCACCCCTCCACTTT	CASSQDLTGQGYSPLHF
TRBV11-3	NA	TRBJ2-3	TRBD2	TGTGCCAGCAGCTCCGGGAGGGTTCTAGATACGCAGTATTTT	CASSSGRVLDTQYF
TRBV29-1	few	TRBJ1-1	NA	TGCAGCGGTGTAAGGGGGATCGACACTGAAGCTTTCTTT	CSGVRGIDTEAFF
TRBV28	NA	TRBJ2-7	NA	TGTGCCAGCAGTTTTCTCTACCCGAGCTCCTACGAGCAGTACTTC	CASSFLYPSSYEQYF
TRBV27	NA	TRBJ1-1	TRBD1	TGTGCCAGCAGTAAAGACAGGGTAAACACTGAAGCTTTCTTT	CASSKDRVNTEAFF
TRBV5-1	NA	TRBJ2-5	TRBD2	TGCGCCAGCAGCTTGGCCCCGGGGGGGCGGGAGACCCAGTACTTC	CASSLAPGGRETQYF
TRBV19	NA	TRBJ2-6	TRBD2	TGTGCCAGTAGTATGGAGACTAGCGGGGGGTCGTCTGGGGCCAACGTCCTGACTTTC	CASSMETSGGSSGANVLTF
TRBV7-9	NA	TRBJ2-1	TRBD1	TGTGCCAGCAGCTTACGCAGGCCGGGACAGGGCAATGAGCAGTTCTTC	CASSLRRPGQGNEQFF
TRBV5-1	NA	TRBJ1-4	NA	TGCGCCAGCAGCTTAACGCCTCCGAGTAGATTGTTTTTT	CASSLTPPSRLFF
TRBV7-8	NA	TRBJ2-7	TRBD1	TGTGCCAGCAGCTACCTGACAGGGAACGAGCAGTACTTC	CASSYLTGNEQYF
TRBV5-1	NA	TRBJ1-6	NA	TGCGCCAGCAGCTTGGACCCGGGAAGGAGCTCACCCCTCCACTTT	CASSLDPGRSSPLHF
TRBV18	NA	TRBJ1-1	TRBD1	TGTGCCAGCTCACCACCCCAGGGGGCAAACACTGAAGCTTTCTTT	CASSPPQGANTEAFF
TRBV29-1	NA	TRBJ2-7	TRBD1	TGCAGCGTTGTGAGGACAGGAGCAGGAGAGCAGTACTTC	CSVVRTGAGEQYF
TRBV2	once	TRBJ1-1	TRBD1	TGTGCCAGCAGTGAAGACCAGGGGGCCACTGAAGCTTTCTTT	CASSEDQGATEAFF
TRBV19	NA	TRBJ2-7	NA	TGTGCCAGTAGTAATGTCCCAAGAGTCTCCTACGAGCAGTACTTC	CASSNVPRVSYEQYF
TRBV2	NA	TRBJ2-2	NA	TGTGCCAGCGGGGCCTCCCAGAACACCGGGGAGCTGTTTTTT	CASGASQNTGELFF
TRBV6-5	NA	TRBJ1-1	NA	TGTGCCAGCAGTTCCTTACAGGGCTCGGGCGCTGAAGCTTTCTTT	CASSSLQGSGAEAFF
TRBV5-4	NA	TRBJ2-3	TRBD2	TGTGCCAGCAGCCCCCGGACTAGCGGGGGCGCCTTTCCCACAGATACGCAGTATTTT	CASSPRTSGGAFPTDTQYF
TRBV27	NA	TRBJ2-5	NA	TGTGCCAGCAGTTTAACCGTCCGGGAGACCCAGTACTTC	CASSLTVRETQYF
TRBV7-8	few	TRBJ2-7	NA	TGTGCCAGCAGCCGGGCTAGGCACGAGCAGTACTTC	CASSRARHEQYF
TRBV4-1	NA	TRBJ2-3	NA	TGCGCCAGCAGCCAACGTCAGGGGTGGACAGATACGCAGTATTTT	CASSQRQGWTDTQYF
TRBV2	few	TRBJ2-7	NA	TGTGCCAGCGGGGACACCTCCTACGAGCAGTACTTC	CASGDTSYEQYF
TRBV5-1	NA	TRBJ2-7	TRBD2	TGCGCCAGCTTGAGCGTTTGGGTGGGCCGGGGGGGGGAGCAGTACTTC	CASLSVWVGRGGEQYF
TRBV6-6	NA	TRBJ2-7	TRBD2	TGTGCCAGCAGTTACGCGCGGGGCGGGGGGGGCCACGAGCAGTACTTC	CASSYARGGGGHEQYF